This T cell receptor (beta chain) originates from a study of cytomegalovirus exposure and HLA in healthy donors. On the study more broadly: Among the 398 donors who were genotyped, 81% fell in the genetic ancestry cluster that is associated with self-reported Caucasian donors. Study-level points and caveats: Specificity for CMV antigens was confirmed in vitro for a few of the CMV-associated chains. HLA-A and HLA-B allele assignments for most subjects were reportedly predicted accurately using TCR beta sequences.

V dropped 2 bases and J dropped 7; count of bases not matched to a gene: 6. CDR3 size: 14 residues. Germline CDR1 MNHNY, CDR2 SVGAGI (reference sequence). PCR primers comprised 60 Vbeta and 13 Jbeta primers. Here immunoSEQ multiplex PCR was the method, and the copy in TCRdb shows in-frame clones only, minus some. The sample lists 210,000 or so clones, more than 75% seen once, with roughly 1.3% in the top ten. Regarding this clone: No antigen is known for it.

The chain links TRBV6-6 to TRBJ1-2, with TRBD1 identical over 8 bases. Sequenced material: PBMCs. The TCR sequence derives from a human donor in good health. The CDR3 reads CASSYTWTGLGYTF. The CDR3 nucleotides are TGTGCCAGCAGTTACACATGGACAGGGCTTGGCTACACCTTC.